This record covers a single T cell receptor (beta chain). Its antigen is not known. The data originate from a study of cytomegalovirus exposure and HLA in healthy donors. Researchers ran the PCR with 60 Vbeta and 13 Jbeta primers. The method was immunoSEQ multiplex PCR; TCRdb's version includes in-frame clones alone and lacks a portion of them. The sample has 55,000 to 85,000 clones, approximately 75% seen once. Study outcomes and limitations: Later analysis identified a missense DCLRE1C variant that was linked to TCR beta V- and J-gene trimming.

The CDR3 is made up of 16 amino acids. V lost 6 bases and J lost 3; bases outside the gene matches: 7. CDR1 and CDR2 from the germline V gene are LNHDA and SQIVND (reference sequence). The specimen sequenced was PBMCs. This sequence joins TRBV19 and TRBJ2-1, with 11 bases fitting TRBD1. The TCR was taken from a woman aged 40 to 50 in good health and CMV-seropositive. This CDR3 reads CASRGRGQGGYNEQFF. CDR3 in DNA: TGTGCCAGTAGAGGCAGGGGACAGGGGGGCTACAATGAGCAGTTCTTC.